These 23 T cell receptor beta chains share one sample of origin, sequenced in a study of blood T cells in healthy people across ages. Using a J-beta primer mix together with a sample-barcoded 5' primer, a second PCR was run for about 6 to 11 cycles. A single record per CDR3 protein comes from TCRdb applying MiXCR to the 5' RACE reads. The sample contains 800,000 to 950,000 distinct CDR3 sequences, 25% to 35% of which appear only once. The same data also went into a second study, on T cells of mothers and their children.

The specimen was blood. These receptors all stem from a woman aged 40 to 50 in good health.

In this sample, this clonotype turned up many times. The CDR3, as DNA: TGTGCCAGCAGCTTAGTGAGGACCAGGGGCGAGCAGTACTTC. Translated, it gives CASSLVRTRGEQYF. The chain employs TRBV7-9 and TRBJ2-7, with D possibly being TRBD1 (6 bases). Trimming took 1 base from V and 6 from J, leaving 13 bases between them. Germline-derived CDR1 and CDR2 are SEHNR and FQNEAQ (reference sequence). CDR3 length: 14 residues. The complete variable domain, with remaining parts taken from reference TRBV7-9 and TRBJ2-7, reads DTGVSQNPRHKITKRGQNVTFRCDPISEHNRLYWYRQTLGQGPEFLTYFQNEAQLEKSRLLSDRFSAERPKGSFSTLEIQRTEQGDSAMYLCASSLVRTRGEQYFGPGTRLTVT.

This clonotype was counted between two and nine times. This sequence joins TRBV3-1 and TRBJ2-7; 7 positions agree with TRBD2. TRBJ2-5 matches the DNA end more closely, so the J call is doubtful. The CDR3 extends over 13 amino acids. Germline CDR1 and CDR2: LGHDT and YNNKEL (reference sequence). The CDR3 is CASSQGRGKTQYF. The CDR3 bases are TGTGCCAGCAGCCAAGGGCGGGGGAAGACCCAGTACTTC.

The rearrangement joins TRBV27 to TRBJ2-7; D uncertain. CDR3 length: 15 amino acids. Germline V CDR1 and CDR2: MNHEY, SMNVEV (reference sequence). Trimming shortened V by 3 bases and J by 3 bases, and 15 bases separated the two germline ends. The CDR3 DNA follows: TGTGCCAGCAGTTTCTCGGGCAGGTATGGCTACGAGCAGTACTTC. This codes for CASSFSGRYGYEQYF.

As regards this clonotype: This sequence may be a read error, since a much larger clone differs from it by one base. The rearrangement links TRBV5-1 to TRBJ1-4; possibly TRBD1 for D (5 bases). CDR3 length: 14 amino acids. Germline CDR1 SGHRS, CDR2 YFSETQ. CDR3 amino acids: CASSLVVGQEKPFF. In nucleotides, the CDR3 is TGCGCCAGCAGCTTGGTAGTGGGGCAGGAAAAACCGTTTTTT.

This CDR3 reads CASSLRGEPVEAFF. CDR3 bases: TGCGCCAGCAGCTTGAGGGGCGAACCGGTGGAAGCTTTCTTT. This chain uses TRBV5-1 with TRBJ1-1; the D gene is possibly TRBD1 (5 bases). Trimming pared 1 base from V and 8 bases from J, leaving 15 bases between. The CDR3 totals 14 residues. CDR1 is SGHRS and CDR2 is YFSETQ in the germline V gene. The full variable domain, with the rest looked up from reference TRBV5-1 and TRBJ1-1, is KAGVTQTPRYLIKTRGQQVTLSCSPISGHRSVSWYQQTPGQGLQFLFEYFSETQRNKGNFPGRFSGRQFSNSRSEMNVSTLELGDSALYLCASSLRGEPVEAFFGQGTRLTVV.

This clonotype was seen ten or more times. The CDR3, as DNA: TGCAGCGTTGAAACTGGGACAGGGGCCTATGGCTACACCTTC. Its translation: CSVETGTGAYGYTF. The J gene is TRBJ1-2, the V gene TRBV29-1, with 10 bases aligning to TRBD1. J was trimmed by 4 bases and V by 2 bases; bases with no gene match: 4. This CDR3 has 14 residues. Looked up from germline, CDR1 is SQVTM and CDR2 is ANQGSEA. Using reference TRBV29-1 and TRBJ1-2 for the parts outside the CDR3, the full variable domain is SAVISQKPSRDICQRGTSLTIQCQVDSQVTMMFWYRQQPGQSLTLIATANQGSEATYESGFVIDKFPISRPNLTFSTLTVSNMSPEDSSIYLCSVETGTGAYGYTFGSGTRLTVV.

This clonotype turned up a few times. The chain is built from TRBV7-2 and TRBJ2-7; TRBD2 aligns across 10 bases. The CDR3 length is 17 residues. V shed 1 base and J 0 bases; nucleotides not matched to a gene: 6. From germline, CDR1 is SGHTA and CDR2 FQGNSA. CDR3 bases: TGTGCCAGCAGCTTAGTCTCTAGCGGGGGCCTCTCCTACGAGCAGTACTTC. Translation: CASSLVSSGGLSYEQYF.

Points on this clonotype: A much more abundant neighbour one base away suggests this may be a read error. V gene TRBV6-2 or TRBV6-3 combines with J gene TRBJ1-2; tentative D call: TRBD1 (5 bases). This CDR3 has 13 residues. Germline CDR1 reads MNHEY; CDR2 reads SVGEGT. As DNA, the CDR3 is TGTGCCGGCAGCCAGAACGGGGGTGGCGGCTACACCTTC. It codes for CAGSQNGGGGYTF.

CDR3 loop: CSATSEADQPQHF. In DNA form, the CDR3 reads TGCAGTGCTACCTCGGAGGCGGACCAGCCCCAGCATTTT. The rearrangement joins TRBV20-1 to TRBJ1-5; D ambiguous. Looked up from germline, CDR1 is DFQATT and CDR2 is SNEGSKA (reference sequence). This CDR3 comprises 13 residues. V lost 4 bases and J lost 7, with 14 bases in between.

V gene TRBV28 combines with J gene TRBJ2-5, with TRBD2 matching 11 bases. V lost 9 bases and J lost 11; bases outside the gene matches: 17. This CDR3 region has 15 residues. CDR1 is MDHEN, CDR2 SYDVKM, per germline. The CDR3, as DNA: TGTGCCAGTCTCCTAGCGGGGGGACCGCGCAATGGGCAGTACTTC. It translates to CASLLAGGPRNGQYF.

Of note for this clonotype: A much larger clone differs by one base, so this may be a read error. Here the CDR3 reads CASSRQGGSYNEQYF. Here the CDR3 DNA reads TGTGCCAGCAGTCGACAGGGGGGGTCCTACAATGAGCAGTACTTC. The J gene is TRBJ2-1, the V gene TRBV6-5, with 9 nucleotides matching TRBD1. The DNA end is a closer match to TRBJ2-7, so the J assignment may be wrong. The germline CDR1 and CDR2 sequences are MNHEY and SVGAGI. The CDR3 is 15 residues long.

The rearrangement links TRBV5-1 to TRBJ1-2; TRBD1 agrees at 8 bases. J gave up 2 bases and V 0 bases, and 12 bases lay outside the gene matches. Germline CDR1 is SGHRS and CDR2 is YFSETQ. The CDR3 is made up of 18 amino acids. The CDR3 region has the DNA TGCGCCAGCAGCTTGGAAGGTGGACAGGGAGTAATCAACTATGGCTACACCTTC. Translated: CASSLEGGQGVINYGYTF. Full variable domain (rest looked up from reference TRBV5-1 and TRBJ1-2): KAGVTQTPRYLIKTRGQQVTLSCSPISGHRSVSWYQQTPGQGLQFLFEYFSETQRNKGNFPGRFSGRQFSNSRSEMNVSTLELGDSALYLCASSLEGGQGVINYGYTFGSGTRLTVV.

About this clonotype itself: One end of the junction does not line up with germline, which may come from a read error. The chain carries TRBV28 and TRBJ1-1; possible D gene TRBD1, 6 bases. The CDR3 contains 14 residues. Germline-derived CDR1 and CDR2 are MDHEN and SYDVKM. The CDR3: CACSLTGSNTEAFF. The DNA of the CDR3 is TGTGCCTGCAGCCTTACAGGGTCGAACACTGAAGCTTTCTTT.

This clonotype was observed many times. V usage is TRBV27 and J usage is TRBJ1-1, with 8 bases lining up with TRBD1. This CDR3 contains 14 residues. Germline CDR1 and CDR2: MNHEY and SMNVEV (reference sequence). Trimming cost V 6 bases and J 3 bases; bases outside gene matches: 6. The CDR3 sequence is CASSPGQGYTEAFF. The CDR3 DNA sequence: TGTGCCAGCAGCCCAGGACAGGGCTACACTGAAGCTTTCTTT.

The chain employs TRBV15 and TRBJ2-5; D might be TRBD1 (6 bases). The CDR3 is 15 residues long. Trimming pared 4 bases from V and 11 bases from J, leaving 23 bases between. Germline loops: CDR1 LNHNV, CDR2 YYDKDF (reference sequence). This chain's CDR3 is CATSIGQIDYNEQYF. The CDR3, as DNA: TGTGCCACCAGCATTGGACAGATTGATTACAATGAGCAGTACTTC.

J is TRBJ2-6 and V is TRBV5-4, with TRBD2 as a possible D gene (5 bases). The CDR3 loop spans 15 amino acids. Germline V gene sequence: CDR1 SGHNT, CDR2 YYREEE (reference sequence). The V end lost 5 bases, the J end lost 6 bases, and 15 bases lay between the germline ends. The chain's CDR3 is CASSGEGTVANVLTF. As DNA, the CDR3 is TGTGCCAGCAGTGGAGAGGGAACCGTGGCCAACGTCCTGACTTTC.

The chain combines TRBV29-1 with TRBJ2-5; TRBD1 might be the D (6 bases). The DNA end is a closer match to TRBJ2-7, so the J assignment may be wrong. CDR1 and CDR2 (germline): SQVTM, ANQGSEA. CDR3 length equals 13 residues. CDR3 bases: TGCAGCGTCACGGACAGTGTGACCTACGAGCAGTACTTC. Translation: CSVTDSVTYEQYF.

This clonotype was recorded once. V is TRBV21-1 and J is TRBJ1-1; no DNA check was done on the table's D call, TRBD1. TRBV21-1 is flagged as a pseudogene. The CDR3 is 20 amino acids. CDR3 protein: CASSKSRRVRRQGPNTEAFF. Written as DNA, the CDR3 is TGTGCCAGCAGCAAGTCACGGCGCGTAAGGCGACAGGGACCGAACACTGAAGCTTTCTTT.

This chain joins TRBV30 and TRBJ1-5; D gene ambiguous. From germline, CDR1 is GTSNPN and CDR2 SVGIG (reference sequence). The V end was cut by 0 bases, the J end by 9 bases, with 12 bases between. The CDR3 extends over 13 amino acids. The chain's CDR3 is CAWSVNEGLPQHF. DNA for the CDR3: TGTGCCTGGAGTGTGAACGAAGGGCTGCCCCAGCATTTT.

There are many counts of this clonotype. This chain uses TRBV4-3 with TRBJ2-7, with 7 bases aligning to TRBD1. The germline gives CDR1 LGHNA, CDR2 YSLEER. The CDR3 is 13 residues long. V lost 4 bases to trimming and J lost 6 bases; unmatched junction nucleotides: 6. CDR3 region: CASSLKSGGEQYF. CDR3 in DNA: TGCGCCAGCAGCCTGAAATCAGGGGGCGAGCAGTACTTC.

This clonotype was found a few times. The chain links TRBV7-6 to TRBJ1-1; D perhaps matches TRBD1 (6 bases). Trimming took off 3 bases at V and 3 bases at J, with 11 bases between the two ends. Germline CDR1 is SGHVS and CDR2 is FNYEAQ. The CDR3 loop spans 14 amino acids. The CDR3 loop is CASSLGEGDTEAFF. The CDR3 nucleotides read TGTGCCAGCAGCTTGGGGGAGGGGGACACTGAAGCTTTCTTT. Using reference TRBV7-6 and TRBJ1-1 for the parts outside the CDR3, the full variable domain is GAGVSQSPRYKVTKRGQDVALRCDPISGHVSLYWYRQALGQGPEFLTYFNYEAQQDKSGLPNDRFSAERPEGSISTLTIQRTEQRDSAMYRCASSLGEGDTEAFFGQGTRLTVV.

This clonotype was seen more than once but under ten times. This chain links TRBV6-2 or TRBV6-3 with TRBJ2-1; D gene uncertain. V dropped 6 bases and J dropped 9 bases, with 12 bases sitting between them. Germline V gene sequence: CDR1 MNHEY, CDR2 SVGEGT. This CDR3 comprises 12 residues. CDR3 loop: CASRTPASEQFF. The DNA for the CDR3 is TGTGCCAGCAGAACTCCAGCGAGTGAGCAGTTCTTC.

CDR3 sequence (DNA): TGTGCCAGCAGTTGGAGGGGGGTACACACTGAAGCTTTCTTT. This codes for CASSWRGVHTEAFF. This chain links TRBV7-2 with TRBJ1-1, with D possibly being TRBD1 (6 bases). The V end was cut by 6 bases, the J end by 3 bases, with 14 bases between. This CDR3 comprises 14 residues. Germline V CDR1 and CDR2: SGHTA, FQGNSA.